This T cell receptor (beta chain) is drawn from a study of T cells after posttransplantation cyclophosphamide. Many counts were recorded for this clone. Trimming took off 1 base at V and 0 bases at J, with 10 bases between the two ends. This CDR3 has 16 residues. Sequencing used immunoSEQ multiplex PCR; TCRdb keeps in-frame clones, though not all of them. The table lists approximately 34,000 clones, with no singletons. The sequenced sample was PBMCs. The J gene is TRBJ1-3, the V gene TRBV23-1; D is unresolved. TRBV23-1 belongs to the ORF category, with a function that is uncertain. This clonotype was obtained from a woman aged 50 to 60 in good health and a related stem cell transplant donor. The CDR3 DNA is TGCGCCAGCAGTCAATACCACCCTAGCTCTGGAAACACCATATATTTT. Amino acid sequence: CASSQYHPSSGNTIYF.